The subject of this entry is one T cell receptor (beta chain). This sample is part of a study of T cell responses to AZD1222 COVID-19 vaccine. TCRdb keeps only in-frame clones here, not all; method: immunoSEQ multiplex PCR. The sample records 160,000 or so clones, approximately 90% being singletons. The germline V gene has CDR1 GTSNPN and CDR2 SVGIG (reference sequence). Trimming took off 0 bases at V and 5 bases at J, with 8 bases between the two ends. There are 13 residues in the CDR3. Sequences were derived from peripheral blood, sampled on day 0 of AZD1222 vaccination. The source of this sequence is an adult in good health. The chain couples TRBV30 to TRBJ1-5; TRBD1 is a possible D gene (6 bases). Here the CDR3 DNA reads TGTGCCTGGAGTGTAGAGGGGGATCAGCCCCAGCATTTT. Amino acid sequence: CAWSVEGDQPQHF.